Below are 24 T cell receptor beta chains sequenced from a single sample in a study of yellow fever vaccine responses in identical twins. Using its own MiXCR run on the RT-PCR reads, TCRdb lists one record per CDR3 protein. The repertoire has some 4,500 distinct CDR3 sequences, nearly 90% of them found once; the top ten carry 1.5% to 2%. The sample was T cells from blood (PBMCs), unsorted or a sorted subset (not recorded which), taken before or after yellow fever vaccination (not recorded which). All receptors derive from a woman aged 18 to 35 who received the yellow fever vaccine.

The rearrangement uses TRBV20-1 and TRBJ2-1; weak D call: TRBD1 (7 bases). CDR3 size: 12 residues. Germline V gene data show CDR1 as DFQATT and CDR2 as SNEGSKA (reference sequence). Trimming shortened V by 3 bases and J by 12 bases, and 15 bases separated the two germline ends. CDR3: CSASGQGGGQFF. The DNA for the CDR3 is TGCAGTGCTAGCGGTCAGGGGGGTGGGCAGTTCTTC.

This clonotype was observed a single time. The rearrangement uses TRBV10-3 and TRBJ1-1; D is ambiguous. CDR3 size: 17 residues. Germline CDR1 reads ENHRY; CDR2 reads SYGVKD. Trimming left V 0 bases short and J 4 bases short, with 18 bases between. The CDR3 sequence: CAISESLRPRAGTEAFF. DNA of the CDR3: TGTGCCATCAGTGAGTCATTAAGGCCCCGGGCGGGCACTGAAGCTTTCTTT.

The V and J genes are TRBV29-1 and TRBJ2-7; D gene unclear. The CDR3 has 13 residues. The V end lost 1 base, the J end lost 0 bases, and 7 bases lay between the germline ends. Germline V gene lookup returns CDR1 SQVTM and CDR2 ANQGSEA. This chain's CDR3 is CSVEGTNSYEQYF. CDR3 sequence (DNA): TGCAGCGTTGAAGGGACCAACTCCTACGAGCAGTACTTC.

The chain carries TRBV6-1 and TRBJ1-1; no definite D call. V lost 6 bases and J 2 bases, leaving 10 bases between the germline ends. CDR3 size: 13 residues. The germline gives CDR1 MNHNS, CDR2 SASEGT. The CDR3 reads CASSEMRNTEAFF. The CDR3 DNA is TGTGCCAGCAGCGAGATGCGAAACACTGAAGCTTTCTTT.

On this clonotype itself: Its ends do not fully match the called genes, so a read error is possible. J is TRBJ2-1 and V is TRBV24-1; D gene unclear. Looked up from germline, CDR1 is KGHDR and CDR2 is SFDVKD. The CDR3 sequence is 13 residues long. CDR3 loop: CTTSQDEVNEQFF. The CDR3 coding sequence is TGTACCACCAGCCAGGACGAAGTTAATGAGCAGTTCTTC.

The J gene is TRBJ2-1, the V gene TRBV7-1, with D perhaps matching TRBD2 (6 bases). TRBV7-1 is filed as an ORF, its function uncertain. V was pared by 3 bases and J by 6 bases, with 9 bases between. CDR3 size: 13 residues. The CDR3 DNA follows: TGTGCCAGCAGCTCCGGGACTCTCAATGAGCAGTTCTTC. This sequence encodes CASSSGTLNEQFF.

The V and J genes are TRBV29-1 and TRBJ2-1; D is possibly TRBD2 (6 bases). The CDR3 has 10 amino acids. CDR1 and CDR2 from the germline V gene are SQVTM and ANQGSEA. V lost 7 bases, J lost 9 bases, and 10 bases lay in between. This chain's CDR3 is CSAVSGEQFF. The DNA for the CDR3 is TGCAGCGCTGTTAGCGGTGAGCAGTTCTTC.

V and J are TRBV11-2 and TRBJ2-7; 10 bases are shared with TRBD2. The junction had 8 bases not matched to a gene; V was cut back by 5 bases and J by 4 bases. Germline lookup yields CDR1 SGHAT and CDR2 FQNNGV. The CDR3 spans 15 residues. The CDR3 spells CASSKERGGRYEQYF. CDR3 DNA sequence: TGTGCCAGCAGCAAAGAGCGGGGGGGCCGGTACGAGCAGTACTTC.

The chain links TRBV12-3 or TRBV12-4 to TRBJ1-2; weak D call: TRBD1 (6 bases). V was cut by 4 bases and J by 8 bases, with 8 bases left in between. This CDR3 has 11 amino acids. The CDR3 DNA reads TGTGCCAGCAGTTCAGGGGTCGGCTACACCTTC. Translation gives CASSSGVGYTF.

V gene TRBV29-1 combines with J gene TRBJ2-7, with TRBD1 identical over 9 bases. CDR1 is SQVTM, CDR2 ANQGSEA, per germline. The ends lost 7 bases at V and 1 base at J; junction bases unmatched: 5. The length of the CDR3 is 13 residues. The CDR3, as DNA: TGCAGCGGTGGGGACAGGGATTCCTACGAGCAGTACTTC. Translation: CSGGDRDSYEQYF.

There are a few counts of this clonotype. The chain's CDR3 is CASSPSADGYEKLFF. In DNA form, the CDR3 reads TGCGCCAGCAGCCCCTCGGCAGACGGATATGAAAAACTGTTTTTT. The chain couples TRBV4-1 to TRBJ1-4, with unresolved D. The V end was cut by 4 bases, the J end by 6 bases, with 15 bases between. CDR3 length equals 15 residues. CDR1 is MGHRA, CDR2 YSYEKL, per germline.

V usage is TRBV20-1 and J usage is TRBJ2-1; 9 nucleotides match TRBD2. The V segment lost 6 bases and the J segment 0 bases; nucleotides outside the gene matches: 3. Germline V gene sequence: CDR1 DFQATT, CDR2 SNEGSKA (reference sequence). The CDR3 extends over 14 amino acids. CDR3 DNA: TGCAGTGCGGTTAGCGGGAGCTCCTACAATGAGCAGTTCTTC. It encodes CSAVSGSSYNEQFF.

The chain recombines TRBV11-3 with TRBJ2-7, with 12 bases matching TRBD1. The CDR3 has 15 amino acids. Trimming cost V 5 bases and J 6 bases; bases outside gene matches: 8. Germline loops: CDR1 SGHNT, CDR2 YENEEA. The CDR3 loop reads CASSASGTGGGEQYF. CDR3 in DNA: TGTGCCAGCAGCGCCTCCGGGACAGGGGGCGGCGAGCAGTACTTC.

V and J are TRBV15 and TRBJ2-1, with 8 positions matching TRBD2. J gave up 6 bases and V 1 base, and 8 bases lay outside the gene matches. The germline gives CDR1 LNHNV, CDR2 YYDKDF (reference sequence). The CDR3 covers 16 residues. The CDR3, as DNA: TGTGCCACCAGCAGAGGGGGCCGCGGGGGGATCAATGAGCAGTTCTTC. This sequence encodes CATSRGGRGGINEQFF.

V gene TRBV7-9 combines with J gene TRBJ2-3; 9 bases are a match to TRBD1. The CDR3 length is 15 residues. The germline V gene has CDR1 SEHNR and CDR2 FQNEAQ (reference sequence). Germline trimming cut 1 base from V and 2 bases from J; bases unmatched to any gene: 1. CDR3 sequence (DNA): TGTGCCAGCAGCTTAGGGACAGGGGTCACAGATACGCAGTATTTT. This gives the protein CASSLGTGVTDTQYF.

J is TRBJ2-5 and V is TRBV29-1; D unclear. The CDR3 is made up of 12 amino acids. CDR1 is SQVTM, CDR2 ANQGSEA, per germline. V was clipped by 4 bases and J by 3 bases, with 9 bases between them. CDR3 nucleotide sequence: TGCAGCGTTGTTCCGGGTGAAGAGACCCAGTACTTC. Translation gives CSVVPGEETQYF.

The V gene is TRBV6-1, the J gene TRBJ2-2; possible D gene TRBD1, 5 bases. V lost 6 bases and J lost 1, with 12 bases in between. The CDR3 consists of 15 residues. Germline values: CDR1 MNHNS, CDR2 SASEGT. In nucleotides, the CDR3 is TGTGCCAGCAGGTCGGCCCAGGGGAACACCGGGGAGCTGTTTTTT. Protein sequence: CASRSAQGNTGELFF.

This chain joins TRBV20-1 and TRBJ2-2, with D possibly matching TRBD1 (5 bases). This CDR3 has 14 amino acids. Germline V CDR1 and CDR2: DFQATT, SNEGSKA (reference sequence). Trimming shortened V by 3 bases and J by 4 bases, and 12 bases separated the two germline ends. The CDR3 spells CSARSQVVTGELFF. The DNA for the CDR3 is TGCAGTGCTAGGTCACAGGTTGTCACCGGGGAGCTGTTTTTT.

The chain is built from TRBV14 and TRBJ2-1; D remains unclear. Trimming removed 0 bases at V and 9 bases at J, with 9 bases between. Germline V gene sequence: CDR1 SGHDN, CDR2 FVKESK. This CDR3 spans 13 amino acids. This CDR3 is CASSQDLKAEQFF. DNA of the CDR3: TGTGCCAGCAGCCAAGATCTTAAGGCTGAGCAGTTCTTC.

This clonotype has just a few counts. The V and J genes are TRBV4-2 and TRBJ2-4; 9 nucleotides line up with TRBD2. This CDR3 spans 16 amino acids. After removal of 0 bases from V and 7 bases from J, the junction contained 7 bases not matched to a gene. The germline V gene encodes CDR1 LGHNA and CDR2 YNFKEQ. CDR3 loop: CASSQEPGGGANIQYF. The CDR3 nucleotides are TGTGCCAGCAGCCAAGAGCCCGGCGGGGGGGCGAACATTCAGTACTTC.

The chain links TRBV6-2 or TRBV6-3 to TRBJ2-7, with D unresolved. Trimming pared 2 bases from V and 1 base from J, leaving 9 bases between. The V gene's germline CDR1 is MNHEY and CDR2 SVGEGT. There are 14 residues in the CDR3. CDR3 sequence reads: CASSYGSSSYEQYF. The CDR3 coding sequence is TGTGCCAGCAGTTACGGTTCCTCTTCCTACGAGCAGTACTTC.

The chain has TRBV7-9 and TRBJ2-7, with D perhaps matching TRBD1 (8 bases). CDR3 length equals 14 residues. V lost 5 bases, J lost 2 bases, and 13 bases lay in between. CDR1 is SEHNR, CDR2 FQNEAQ, per germline (reference sequence). CDR3 DNA sequence: TGTGCCAGCAGCGTACAGGGGGGGACCTACGAGCAGTACTTC. This sequence encodes CASSVQGGTYEQYF.

This clonotype was seen once. The chain combines TRBV2 with TRBJ1-1, with D perhaps TRBD1 (5 bases). Trimming removed 6 bases from V and 0 bases from J, with 8 bases in between. CDR3 length equals 13 residues. Germline V gene lookup returns CDR1 SNHLY and CDR2 FYNNEI. The CDR3 sequence is CASRGQLNTEAFF. In DNA form, the CDR3 reads TGTGCCAGCAGGGGGCAATTGAACACTGAAGCTTTCTTT.

This chain connects TRBV4-1 to TRBJ2-7; D gene uncertain. This CDR3 comprises 14 residues. Germline V gene data show CDR1 as MGHRA and CDR2 as YSYEKL. The V end was cut by 3 bases, the J end by 0 bases, with 9 bases between. CDR3 sequence reads: CASSQLVPSYEQYF. CDR3 nucleotide sequence: TGCGCCAGCAGCCAGTTAGTCCCCTCCTACGAGCAGTACTTC.